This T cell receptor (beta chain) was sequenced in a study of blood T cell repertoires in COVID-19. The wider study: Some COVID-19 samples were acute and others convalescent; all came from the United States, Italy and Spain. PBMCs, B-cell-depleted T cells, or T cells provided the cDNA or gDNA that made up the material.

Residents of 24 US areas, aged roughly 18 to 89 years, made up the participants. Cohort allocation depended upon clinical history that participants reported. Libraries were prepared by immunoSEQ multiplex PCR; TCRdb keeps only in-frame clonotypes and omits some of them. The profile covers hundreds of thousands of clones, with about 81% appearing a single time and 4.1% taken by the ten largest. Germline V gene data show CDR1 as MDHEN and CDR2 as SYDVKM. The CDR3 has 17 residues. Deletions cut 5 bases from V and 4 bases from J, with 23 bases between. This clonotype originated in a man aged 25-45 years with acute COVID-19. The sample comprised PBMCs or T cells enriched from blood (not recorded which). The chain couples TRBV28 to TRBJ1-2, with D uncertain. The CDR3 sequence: CASSPPGGGPGPYGYTF. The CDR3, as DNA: TGTGCCAGCAGTCCCCCCGGAGGCGGGCCCGGGCCCTATGGCTACACCTTC.